Listed below are T cell receptor beta chains from one sample, sequenced in a study of blood T cell repertoires in COVID-19. This table comes from immunoSEQ multiplex PCR, and its TCRdb copy is limited to in-frame clones, with some not included. The sample yields 200,000 to 250,000 clones, roughly 87% seen once. Sequenced input: PBMCs or T cells enriched from blood (not recorded which). All receptors come from a woman in her twenties or thirties with acute COVID-19. The CDR3 runs from the conserved cysteine through the conserved F or W. The D gene is left open where the match is weak. Not every row has a clone size; where given, it reads once, few, many or a size class.

clone size: .
J gene: TRBJ2-3
V gene: TRBV2
D gene: TRBD2
CDR3 protein: CASRELAGLVNTQYF
CDR3 DNA: TGTGCCAGCAGGGAACTAGCGGGCCTAGTAAATACGCAGTATTTT

clone size: .
J gene: TRBJ2-7
V gene: TRBV9
D gene: TRBD1
CDR3 protein: CASSAQGTAPYEQYF
CDR3 DNA: TGTGCCAGCAGCGCACAGGGGACGGCCCCCTACGAGCAGTACTTC

clone size: few
J gene: TRBJ1-1
V gene: TRBV7-9
D gene: TRBD1
CDR3 protein: CASSLGDRANTEAFF
CDR3 DNA: TGTGCCAGCAGCTTAGGGGACAGGGCGAACACTGAAGCTTTCTTT

clone size: .
J gene: TRBJ1-2
V gene: TRBV30
D gene: .
CDR3 protein: CAWTGSANYGYTF
CDR3 DNA: TGTGCCTGGACGGGGTCAGCTAACTATGGCTACACCTTC

clone size: .
J gene: TRBJ2-1
V gene: TRBV6-1
D gene: TRBD2
CDR3 protein: CASSATSGGPYNEQFF
CDR3 DNA: TGTGCCAGCAGTGCCACTAGCGGGGGCCCTTACAATGAGCAGTTCTTC

clone size: .
J gene: TRBJ2-5
V gene: TRBV7-2
D gene: TRBD2
CDR3 protein: CASSPLAVQETQYF
CDR3 DNA: TGTGCCAGCAGCCCCCTAGCGGTACAAGAGACCCAGTACTTC

clone size: once
J gene: TRBJ1-6
V gene: TRBV27
D gene: .
CDR3 protein: CASSFRNNSPLHF
CDR3 DNA: TGTGCCAGCAGTTTCAGGAATAATTCACCCCTCCACTTT

clone size: .
J gene: TRBJ2-3
V gene: TRBV30
D gene: TRBD2
CDR3 protein: CAWSATSGGITDTQYF
CDR3 DNA: TGTGCCTGGAGTGCGACTAGCGGGGGGATCACAGATACGCAGTATTTT

clone size: few
J gene: TRBJ2-2
V gene: TRBV28
D gene: .
CDR3 protein: CASKTGTGELFF
CDR3 DNA: TGTGCCAGCAAAACAGGGACCGGGGAGCTGTTTTTT

clone size: .
J gene: TRBJ2-3
V gene: TRBV5-1
D gene: .
CDR3 protein: CASSLVGSSTDTQYF
CDR3 DNA: TGCGCCAGCAGCTTGGTGGGGAGTAGCACAGATACGCAGTATTTT

clone size: .
J gene: TRBJ2-1
V gene: TRBV3-1/TRBV3-2
D gene: TRBD1
CDR3 protein: CASSQRTGTRYNEQFF
CDR3 DNA: TGTGCCAGCAGCCAACGGACAGGGACCAGGTACAATGAGCAGTTCTTC

clone size: .
J gene: TRBJ1-3
V gene: TRBV2
D gene: .
CDR3 protein: CATGSSGNTIYF
CDR3 DNA: TGTGCCACGGGGAGCTCTGGAAACACCATATATTTT

clone size: .
J gene: TRBJ2-1
V gene: TRBV6-2/TRBV6-3
D gene: .
CDR3 protein: CASSSHGNVVYEQFF
CDR3 DNA: TGTGCCAGCAGTTCCCACGGTAACGTGGTCTATGAGCAGTTCTTC

clone size: .
J gene: TRBJ1-1
V gene: TRBV6-5
D gene: .
CDR3 protein: CASSYRGGSTEAFF
CDR3 DNA: TGTGCCAGCAGTTACCGGGGCGGGAGTACTGAAGCTTTCTTT

clone size: few
J gene: TRBJ1-3
V gene: TRBV12-3/TRBV12-4
D gene: .
CDR3 protein: CASSTGIGNTIYF
CDR3 DNA: TGTGCCAGCAGCACAGGGATAGGAAACACCATATATTTT

clone size: .
J gene: TRBJ2-7
V gene: TRBV3-1/TRBV3-2
D gene: TRBD2
CDR3 protein: CASSRTSGDQYEQYF
CDR3 DNA: TGTGCCAGCAGCCGGACTAGCGGGGACCAATACGAGCAGTACTTC

clone size: .
J gene: TRBJ1-1
V gene: TRBV18
D gene: TRBD1
CDR3 protein: CASSDQAGQGRTTEAFF
CDR3 DNA: TGTGCCAGCTCAGACCAGGCTGGACAGGGGAGGACCACTGAAGCTTTCTTT

clone size: .
J gene: TRBJ2-7
V gene: TRBV4-1
D gene: .
CDR3 protein: CASSQGYGSSEQYF
CDR3 DNA: TGCGCCAGCAGCCAAGGGTATGGATCTAGCGAGCAGTACTTC

clone size: .
J gene: TRBJ2-5
V gene: TRBV5-4
D gene: .
CDR3 protein: CASSLLIGGEIQETQYF
CDR3 DNA: TGTGCCAGCAGCTTGTTAATTGGCGGGGAAATTCAAGAGACCCAGTACTTC

clone size: once
J gene: TRBJ1-5
V gene: TRBV28
D gene: TRBD1
CDR3 protein: CASRPAGGRGNQPQHF
CDR3 DNA: TGTGCCAGCAGACCTGCAGGGGGAAGGGGCAATCAGCCCCAGCATTTT

clone size: .
J gene: TRBJ1-4
V gene: TRBV28
D gene: .
CDR3 protein: CASRWSGFEKLFF
CDR3 DNA: TGTGCCAGCAGGTGGTCCGGGTTCGAAAAACTGTTTTTT

clone size: once
J gene: TRBJ1-1
V gene: TRBV11-2
D gene: TRBD1
CDR3 protein: CASSLVRGRGTEAFF
CDR3 DNA: TGTGCCAGCAGCTTAGTCAGGGGGCGCGGGACTGAAGCTTTCTTT

clone size: .
J gene: TRBJ1-4
V gene: TRBV5-1
D gene: TRBD1
CDR3 protein: CASSWTGPNEKLFF
CDR3 DNA: TGCGCCAGCAGCTGGACAGGGCCTAATGAAAAACTGTTTTTT

clone size: .
J gene: TRBJ2-1
V gene: TRBV9
D gene: TRBD2
CDR3 protein: CASSTRGLAGEGEQFF
CDR3 DNA: TGTGCCAGCAGCACTCGGGGACTAGCGGGAGAGGGTGAGCAGTTCTTC

clone size: .
J gene: TRBJ2-3
V gene: TRBV27
D gene: .
CDR3 protein: CASSLSSGGNTDTQYF
CDR3 DNA: TGTGCCAGCAGTTTATCGTCGGGCGGGAACACAGATACGCAGTATTTT

clone size: .
J gene: TRBJ1-5
V gene: TRBV18
D gene: TRBD1
CDR3 protein: CASSPGQGYSNQPQHF
CDR3 DNA: TGTGCCAGCTCACCTGGACAGGGGTATAGCAATCAGCCCCAGCATTTT

clone size: .
J gene: TRBJ1-2
V gene: TRBV9
D gene: TRBD1
CDR3 protein: CASSAGTGVPGYTF
CDR3 DNA: TGTGCCAGCAGCGCCGGGACAGGGGTCCCAGGCTACACCTTC

clone size: .
J gene: TRBJ1-1
V gene: TRBV7-9
D gene: .
CDR3 protein: CASSSGGVGPNTEAFF
CDR3 DNA: TGTGCCAGCAGCTCCGGGGGGGTAGGACCGAACACTGAAGCTTTCTTT

clone size: .
J gene: TRBJ2-1
V gene: TRBV28
D gene: .
CDR3 protein: CASSGAAYNEQFF
CDR3 DNA: TGTGCCAGTAGTGGGGCGGCCTACAATGAGCAGTTCTTC

clone size: few
J gene: TRBJ2-7
V gene: TRBV7-8
D gene: .
CDR3 protein: CASSSPGGKNEQYF
CDR3 DNA: TGTGCCAGCAGCTCCCCAGGGGGGAAAAACGAGCAGTACTTC

clone size: once
J gene: TRBJ2-7
V gene: TRBV6-4
D gene: .
CDR3 protein: CASTQSYEQYF
CDR3 DNA: TGTGCCAGCACTCAGTCCTACGAGCAGTACTTC

clone size: .
J gene: TRBJ2-6
V gene: TRBV24-1
D gene: .
CDR3 protein: CATSDPHSGANVLTF
CDR3 DNA: TGTGCCACCAGTGATCCACACTCTGGGGCCAACGTCCTGACTTTC

clone size: .
J gene: TRBJ2-7
V gene: TRBV2
D gene: .
CDR3 protein: CASAGRAYEQYF
CDR3 DNA: TGTGCCAGCGCGGGACGGGCCTACGAGCAGTACTTC

clone size: .
J gene: TRBJ1-4
V gene: TRBV5-1
D gene: .
CDR3 protein: CASSLDPARGNEKLFF
CDR3 DNA: TGCGCCAGCAGCTTGGACCCGGCCCGGGGGAATGAAAAACTGTTTTTT

clone size: .
J gene: TRBJ2-1
V gene: TRBV7-9
D gene: .
CDR3 protein: CASSSGTHPGNEQFF
CDR3 DNA: TGTGCCAGCAGCTCCGGGACTCACCCCGGGAATGAGCAGTTCTTC

clone size: .
J gene: TRBJ2-2
V gene: TRBV11-1
D gene: .
CDR3 protein: CASSLAGSSGDGELFF
CDR3 DNA: TGTGCCAGCAGCTTAGCAGGGAGCAGTGGTGACGGGGAGCTGTTTTTT

clone size: .
J gene: TRBJ2-1
V gene: TRBV27
D gene: TRBD2
CDR3 protein: CASSLFSGASEFF
CDR3 DNA: TGTGCCAGCAGTTTATTTAGCGGGGCCTCGGAGTTCTTC

clone size: .
J gene: TRBJ1-5
V gene: TRBV10-3
D gene: TRBD1
CDR3 protein: CAIRDRDQPQHF
CDR3 DNA: TGTGCCATCAGGGACAGGGATCAGCCCCAGCATTTT

clone size: .
J gene: TRBJ1-6
V gene: TRBV10-2
D gene: TRBD1
CDR3 protein: CASRAQGVSSPLHF
CDR3 DNA: TGCGCCAGCAGAGCACAGGGGGTGTCTTCACCCCTCCACTTT

clone size: .
J gene: TRBJ2-2
V gene: TRBV2
D gene: .
CDR3 protein: CASSDGEVAPGELFF
CDR3 DNA: TGTGCCAGCAGTGATGGGGAGGTAGCCCCCGGGGAGCTGTTTTTT

clone size: once
J gene: TRBJ1-2
V gene: TRBV6-5
D gene: TRBD1
CDR3 protein: CASSSGTGHGYTF
CDR3 DNA: TGTGCCAGCAGTTCGGGGACAGGCCATGGCTACACCTTC

clone size: .
J gene: TRBJ1-2
V gene: TRBV2
D gene: .
CDR3 protein: CASGGVSPGGYTF
CDR3 DNA: TGTGCCAGCGGGGGGGTGTCCCCTGGCGGCTACACCTTC

clone size: .
J gene: TRBJ2-7
V gene: TRBV19
D gene: .
CDR3 protein: CASRQGPTYEQYF
CDR3 DNA: TGTGCCAGTAGGCAGGGGCCGACCTACGAGCAGTACTTC

clone size: .
J gene: TRBJ1-5
V gene: TRBV11-3
D gene: TRBD1
CDR3 protein: CASSTRTGWEQPQHF
CDR3 DNA: TGTGCCAGCAGCACCCGGACAGGGTGGGAACAGCCCCAGCATTTT

clone size: few
J gene: TRBJ2-7
V gene: TRBV7-8
D gene: .
CDR3 protein: CASSLTRVFLEQYF
CDR3 DNA: TGTGCCAGCAGCTTAACCAGGGTTTTCCTCGAGCAGTACTTC

clone size: .
J gene: TRBJ2-2
V gene: TRBV13
D gene: TRBD2
CDR3 protein: CASSLGPTGGGLAGELFF
CDR3 DNA: TGTGCCAGCAGCTTAGGCCCCACCGGGGGGGGGCTGGCCGGGGAGCTGTTTTTT

clone size: .
J gene: TRBJ2-5
V gene: TRBV11-2
D gene: .
CDR3 protein: CASSFRGSETQYF
CDR3 DNA: TGTGCCAGCAGCTTTCGAGGGTCGGAGACCCAGTACTTC

clone size: .
J gene: TRBJ2-7
V gene: TRBV2
D gene: TRBD1
CDR3 protein: CASNLGQGGTYEQYF
CDR3 DNA: TGTGCCAGCAATCTAGGACAGGGGGGGACCTACGAGCAGTACTTC

clone size: .
J gene: TRBJ2-5
V gene: TRBV13
D gene: .
CDR3 protein: CASSSPFSEDQYF
CDR3 DNA: TGTGCCAGCAGCTCCCCCTTCTCGGAGGACCAGTACTTC

clone size: .
J gene: TRBJ1-1
V gene: TRBV18
D gene: TRBD1
CDR3 protein: CASSPIQGVNTEAFF
CDR3 DNA: TGTGCCAGCTCACCTATACAGGGGGTGAACACTGAAGCTTTCTTT

clone size: .
J gene: TRBJ1-2
V gene: TRBV12-3/TRBV12-4
D gene: .
CDR3 protein: CASSPRPLYGYTF
CDR3 DNA: TGTGCCAGCAGTCCACGCCCCCTATATGGCTACACCTTC

clone size: .
J gene: TRBJ2-1
V gene: TRBV6-2/TRBV6-3
D gene: .
CDR3 protein: CASSFRGGYNEQFF
CDR3 DNA: TGTGCCAGCAGTTTCCGAGGGGGCTACAATGAGCAGTTCTTC

clone size: .
J gene: TRBJ1-2
V gene: TRBV6-2/TRBV6-3
D gene: TRBD1
CDR3 protein: CASSKRTGGQIYGYTF
CDR3 DNA: TGTGCCAGCAGCAAACGGACAGGGGGCCAGATCTATGGCTACACCTTC

clone size: .
J gene: TRBJ2-5
V gene: TRBV2
D gene: .
CDR3 protein: CASSPFLITGYQETQYF
CDR3 DNA: TGTGCCAGCAGTCCATTTTTAATTACAGGGTACCAAGAGACCCAGTACTTC

clone size: few
J gene: TRBJ1-2
V gene: TRBV18
D gene: TRBD1
CDR3 protein: CASSPLQTGDYGYTF
CDR3 DNA: TGTGCCAGCTCACCACTGCAGACAGGGGACTATGGCTACACCTTC

clone size: .
J gene: TRBJ2-7
V gene: TRBV18
D gene: TRBD2
CDR3 protein: CASSPKPSGNYEQYF
CDR3 DNA: TGTGCCAGCTCACCAAAGCCTAGCGGGAACTACGAGCAGTACTTC

clone size: .
J gene: TRBJ1-2
V gene: TRBV14
D gene: .
CDR3 protein: CASSQGSDYGYTF
CDR3 DNA: TGTGCCAGCAGCCAAGGCAGCGACTATGGCTACACCTTC